These T cell receptor beta chains were read from a single sample in a study of regulatory T cells in long-lasting Graves disease. In TCRdb, the multiplex PCR reads were re-called with MiXCR into one record per CDR3 protein. Of 430,000 or so distinct CDR3 sequences listed, about 21% are singletons. The sample was peripheral blood mononuclear cells (PBMCs), taken when the disease was refractory, from a patient treated with antithyroid drugs. These TCRs come from a female donor with Graves disease. Each CDR3 is given with its conserved first and last residue. The D gene is left open where the match is weak. Size is stated for part of the rows, as once, few or many counts, or as a class when the clone is expanded.

j_call	clone_size	v_call	d_call	cdr3_aa	cdr3_nt
TRBJ2-7	many	TRBV2	.	CASRGDSQYF	TGTGCCAGCAGAGGGGACTCGCAGTACTTC
TRBJ2-1	.	TRBV30	.	CAWRLALEQFF	TGTGCCTGGAGACTAGCACTCGAGCAGTTCTTC
TRBJ2-2	.	TRBV19	.	CASSPWGHTGELFF	TGTGCCAGTAGCCCTTGGGGGCACACCGGGGAGCTGTTTTTT
TRBJ1-1	.	TRBV29-1	.	CSVEVTAPNTEAFF	TGCAGCGTTGAAGTTACTGCCCCGAACACTGAAGCTTTCTTT
TRBJ2-7	many	TRBV28	.	CASSSRGLHLEQYF	TGTGCCAGCAGTTCAAGGGGTCTCCACCTCGAGCAGTACTTC
TRBJ2-7	few	TRBV19	TRBD1	CASSPDRGSNEQYF	TGTGCCAGTAGTCCCGACAGGGGTAGTAACGAGCAGTACTTC
TRBJ1-1	many	TRBV27	.	CASSLNGNRNTEAFF	TGTGCCAGCAGTTTAAACGGGAACCGGAACACTGAAGCTTTCTTT
TRBJ1-2	many	TRBV27	.	CASSLRGSDYGYTF	TGCGCCAGCAGCTTACGGGGTTCGGACTATGGCTACACCTTC
TRBJ2-5	.	TRBV10-3	TRBD2	CAISDPGLGRGETQYF	TGTGCCATCAGTGACCCCGGACTTGGGCGGGGGGAGACCCAGTACTTC
TRBJ1-5	many	TRBV6-2/TRBV6-3	.	CASSYSLGGSSNQPQHF	TGTGCCAGCAGTTACTCCCTCGGGGGGTCTAGCAATCAGCCCCAGCATTTT
TRBJ2-3	.	TRBV7-8	TRBD2	CASSPRTSGSNTDTQYF	TGTGCCAGCAGCCCACGGACTAGCGGGAGTAACACAGATACGCAGTATTTT
TRBJ2-1	.	TRBV6-9	.	CASSYRGNFNNEQFF	TGTGCCAGCAGTTATCGGGGCAACTTCAACAATGAGCAGTTCTTC
TRBJ2-3	.	TRBV20-1	TRBD2	CSAEEREMATQYF	TGCAGTGCTGAGGAGCGGGAGATGGCTACGCAGTATTTT
TRBJ2-7	.	TRBV18	.	CASSPPSGPAQYF	TGTGCCAGCTCACCACCGTCGGGTCCGGCGCAGTACTTC
TRBJ1-1	once	TRBV5-1	.	CASSMGSGNTEAFF	TGCGCCAGCAGTATGGGGTCGGGGAACACTGAAGCTTTCTTT
TRBJ2-1	.	TRBV6-4	TRBD2	CASSELGLAGPNEQFF	TGTGCCAGCAGTGAATTGGGACTAGCGGGACCCAATGAGCAGTTCTTC
TRBJ1-1	many	TRBV2	.	CASSARTRVGTEAFF	TGTGCCAGCAGTGCTCGGACAAGGGTTGGAACTGAAGCTTTCTTT
TRBJ2-5	many	TRBV28	.	CASSQSGQETQYF	TGTGCCAGCAGCCAGAGTGGCCAAGAGACCCAGTACTTC
TRBJ2-7	few	TRBV11-2	TRBD2	CASSLEAGPYYEQYF	TGTGCCAGCAGCTTAGAAGCGGGACCATATTACGAGCAGTACTTC
TRBJ2-5	many	TRBV12-3/TRBV12-4	.	CASSLEGGKTQYF	TGTGCCAGCAGTTTAGAGGGTGGCAAGACCCAGTACTTC
TRBJ2-7	many	TRBV3-1	.	CASSSPLDGIYEQYF	TGTGCCAGCAGCTCACCCCTAGACGGGATTTACGAGCAGTACTTC
TRBJ2-7	many	TRBV2	.	CASSGGDYEQYF	TGTGCCAGCAGTGGAGGGGACTACGAGCAGTACTTC
TRBJ2-5	few	TRBV7-3	TRBD2	CASSPGTSYETQYF	TGTGCCAGCAGCCCAGGGACTAGTTACGAGACCCAGTACTTC
TRBJ1-1	.	TRBV2	.	CASRATELTEAFF	TGTGCCAGCAGGGCGACAGAACTGACTGAAGCTTTCTTT
TRBJ2-3	.	TRBV27	TRBD2	CASSLHLAGLTDTQYF	TGTGCCAGCAGTCTCCACCTAGCGGGGCTCACAGATACGCAGTATTTT
TRBJ1-5	few	TRBV9	TRBD1	CASSDGRQGLGPQHF	TGTGCCAGCAGCGACGGACGACAGGGATTAGGGCCCCAGCATTTT
TRBJ2-5	few	TRBV19	.	CASSNFQETQYF	TGTGCCAGTAGTAACTTCCAAGAGACCCAGTACTTC
TRBJ2-6	.	TRBV5-8	.	CASSYRRPAGANVLTF	TGTGCCAGCAGCTACCGGAGGCCGGCTGGGGCCAACGTCCTGACTTTC
TRBJ2-2	.	TRBV9	TRBD1	CASSVRDRGNTGELFF	TGTGCCAGCAGCGTCCGGGACAGGGGTAACACCGGGGAGCTGTTTTTT
TRBJ2-7	many	TRBV14	.	CASSSNSEQYF	TGTGCCAGCAGCAGCAATAGCGAGCAGTACTTC